This TCR beta chain was obtained from a study of molecular identifiers for immune sequencing clone quantification. This clonotype was found a few times. MiXCR, applied by TCRdb to the PCR reads, yields one record per CDR3 protein. The sample lists over 600,000 distinct CDR3 sequences, just under 20% occurring once. V was shortened by 1 base and J by 0 bases, with 13 bases between the two germline ends. This CDR3 spans 17 amino acids. The germline V gene has CDR1 LGHNA and CDR2 YSLEER. The sequence was collected from a human donor in good health. Some libraries in this study had Jurkat cell RNA spiked in. Sequenced sample: naive CD8+ T cells from blood, with Jurkat cell RNA spiked in. Described subset: FACS-sorted CD8+CD4-CCR7+CD45RA+ naive T cells. The chain recombines TRBV4-3 with TRBJ2-1; weak D call: TRBD1 (5 bases). The CDR3 loop reads CASSQVSGINSYNEQFF. CDR3 bases: TGCGCCAGCAGCCAAGTGTCAGGGATCAACTCCTACAATGAGCAGTTCTTC.